These 2 T cell receptor beta chains were sequenced from one sample in a study of blood T cell repertoires in COVID-19. TCRdb's table, derived via immunoSEQ multiplex PCR, lists solely in-frame clones and lacks some. The data hold 99,000 or so clones, with around 90% observed a single time. Sequenced input: peripheral blood. These receptor sequences come from a middle-aged man with COVID-19, enrolled during active disease.

The chain carries TRBV10-1 and TRBJ2-1; 10 positions agree with TRBD2. Germline assignment: CDR1 WNHNN and CDR2 SYGVQD (reference sequence). There are 16 residues in the CDR3. Trimming cost V 3 bases and J 6 bases; bases outside gene matches: 8. DNA of the CDR3: TGCGCCAGCAGTGATCGGGCTAGCGGGGGACGCAATGAGCAGTTCTTC. Its protein is CASSDRASGGRNEQFF.

This sequence joins TRBV3-1 (or the pseudogene TRBV3-2) and TRBJ2-1; a possible D gene is TRBD2 (6 bases). V was clipped by 1 base and J by 7 bases, with 14 bases between them. The CDR3 has 15 amino acids. In germline, CDR1 is LGHDT, CDR2 YNNKEL (reference sequence). The CDR3: CASSQALLADNEQFF. The CDR3 region has the DNA TGTGCCAGCAGCCAAGCACTTTTAGCGGATAATGAGCAGTTCTTC.